The clone carrying this T cell receptor beta chain was seen a few times. Its antigen is not identified. The CDR3 length is 15 residues. J lost 6 bases, V lost 0 bases, and 5 bases had no gene match. CDR1 is SEHNR and CDR2 is FQNEAQ in the germline V gene (reference sequence). TCRdb processed the RT-PCR reads anew with MiXCR; each CDR3 protein has one entry. This repertoire shows 560,000 or so distinct CDR3 sequences, 6% to 9% found once; its top ten account for under 15%. The entry originates in a study of response to subunit inactivated influenza vaccine. Overall study results and limits: Authors suggested each seasonal flu vaccination may recruit only limited numbers of new T cells.

Sequencing used PBMCs from blood, obtained around 25 months after vaccination. This receptor was taken from a man between 50 and 70 years old who received an inactivated influenza vaccine. The rearrangement uses TRBV7-9 and TRBJ2-1; 7 bases line up with TRBD1. The CDR3 here is CASSLAPAGGNEQFF. The DNA of the CDR3 is TGTGCCAGCAGCTTAGCCCCGGCAGGGGGCAATGAGCAGTTCTTC.